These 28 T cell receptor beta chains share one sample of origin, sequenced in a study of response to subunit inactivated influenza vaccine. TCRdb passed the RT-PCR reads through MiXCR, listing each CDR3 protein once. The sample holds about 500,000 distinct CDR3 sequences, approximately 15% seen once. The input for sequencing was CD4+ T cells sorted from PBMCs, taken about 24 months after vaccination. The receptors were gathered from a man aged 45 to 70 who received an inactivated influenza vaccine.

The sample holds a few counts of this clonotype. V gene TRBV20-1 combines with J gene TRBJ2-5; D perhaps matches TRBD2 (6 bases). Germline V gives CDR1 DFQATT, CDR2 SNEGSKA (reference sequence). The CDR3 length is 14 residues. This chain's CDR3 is CSSRLRGSGETQYF. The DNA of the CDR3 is TGCAGCTCGCGCCTCCGGGGGTCGGGCGAGACCCAGTACTTC.

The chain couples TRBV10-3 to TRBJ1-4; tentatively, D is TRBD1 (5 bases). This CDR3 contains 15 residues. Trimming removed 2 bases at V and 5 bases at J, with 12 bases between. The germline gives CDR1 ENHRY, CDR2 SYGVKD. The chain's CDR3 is CAISEGGGNNEKLFF. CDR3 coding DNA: TGTGCCATCAGTGAGGGGGGAGGAAACAATGAAAAACTGTTTTTT.

The CDR3 DNA is TGCGCCAGCAGCCAAGGGGGTCCTGCGGAAAAACTGTTTTTT. It is translated as CASSQGGPAEKLFF. The chain combines TRBV4-1 with TRBJ1-4; D unresolved. Germline V lookup: CDR1 MGHRA, CDR2 YSYEKL. V was shortened by 1 base and J by 8 bases, with 11 bases between the two germline ends. The CDR3 contains 14 residues.

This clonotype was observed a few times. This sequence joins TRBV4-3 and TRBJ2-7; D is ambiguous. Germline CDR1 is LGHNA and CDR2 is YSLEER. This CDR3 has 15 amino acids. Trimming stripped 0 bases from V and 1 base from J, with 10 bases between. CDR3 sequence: CASSQDATRSYEQYF. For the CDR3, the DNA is TGCGCCAGCAGCCAAGATGCCACGAGGTCCTACGAGCAGTACTTC.

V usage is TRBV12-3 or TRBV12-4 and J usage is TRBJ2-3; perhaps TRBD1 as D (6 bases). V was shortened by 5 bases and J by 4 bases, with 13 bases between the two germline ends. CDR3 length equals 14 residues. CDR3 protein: CASSKTSGADTQYF. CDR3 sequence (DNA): TGTGCCAGCAGTAAGACCTCAGGGGCAGATACGCAGTATTTT.

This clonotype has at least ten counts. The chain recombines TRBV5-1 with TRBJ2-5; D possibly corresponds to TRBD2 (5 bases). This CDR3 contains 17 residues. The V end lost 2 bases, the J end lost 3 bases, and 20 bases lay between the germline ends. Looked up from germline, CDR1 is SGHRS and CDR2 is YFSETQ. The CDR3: CASSLQPARQEEETQYF. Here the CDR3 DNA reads TGCGCCAGCAGCTTACAGCCCGCAAGGCAGGAGGAAGAGACCCAGTACTTC.

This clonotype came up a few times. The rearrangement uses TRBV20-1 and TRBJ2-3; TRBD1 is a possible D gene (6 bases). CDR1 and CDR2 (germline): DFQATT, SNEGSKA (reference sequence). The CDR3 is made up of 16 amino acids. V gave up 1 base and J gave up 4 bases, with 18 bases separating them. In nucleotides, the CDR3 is TGCAGTGCTAGAGTGATGGGGGCAGGGGTCCCAGATACGCAGTATTTT. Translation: CSARVMGAGVPDTQYF.

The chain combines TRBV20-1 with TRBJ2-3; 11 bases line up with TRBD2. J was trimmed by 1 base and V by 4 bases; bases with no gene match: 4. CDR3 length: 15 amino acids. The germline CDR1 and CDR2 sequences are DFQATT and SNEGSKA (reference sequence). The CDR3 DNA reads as TGCAGTGCTACCATTAGCGGGGGGGGCACAGATACGCAGTATTTT. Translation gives CSATISGGGTDTQYF.

The DNA for the CDR3 is TGCAGTGGAAGGGATAACTATGGCTACACCTTC. Its translation is CSGRDNYGYTF. This chain uses TRBV20-1 with TRBJ1-2; D is unresolved. The CDR3 contains 11 residues. The germline V and J ends were trimmed by 7 bases and 1 base, with 7 bases remaining between them. CDR1 is DFQATT, CDR2 SNEGSKA, per germline (reference sequence).

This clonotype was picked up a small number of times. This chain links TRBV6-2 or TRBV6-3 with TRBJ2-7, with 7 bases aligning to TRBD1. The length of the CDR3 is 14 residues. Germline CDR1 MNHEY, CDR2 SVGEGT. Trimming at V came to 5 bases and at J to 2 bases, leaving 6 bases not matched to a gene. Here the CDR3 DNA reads TGTGCCAGCAGTAGGAACAGGGGTCCCTACGAGCAGTACTTC. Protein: CASSRNRGPYEQYF.

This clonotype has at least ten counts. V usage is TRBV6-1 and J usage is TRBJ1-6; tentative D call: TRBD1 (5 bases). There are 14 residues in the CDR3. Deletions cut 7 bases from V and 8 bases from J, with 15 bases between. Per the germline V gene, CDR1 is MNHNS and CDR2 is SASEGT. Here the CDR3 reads CASTDDSPDSPLHF. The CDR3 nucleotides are TGTGCCAGCACCGACGACAGTCCTGATTCACCCCTCCACTTT.

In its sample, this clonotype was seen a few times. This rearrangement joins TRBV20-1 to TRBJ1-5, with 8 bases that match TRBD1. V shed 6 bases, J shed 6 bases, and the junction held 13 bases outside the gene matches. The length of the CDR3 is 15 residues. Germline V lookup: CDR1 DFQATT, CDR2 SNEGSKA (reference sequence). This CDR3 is CSARTTQGVSQPQHF. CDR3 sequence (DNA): TGCAGTGCCCGAACAACACAGGGGGTTAGTCAGCCCCAGCATTTT.

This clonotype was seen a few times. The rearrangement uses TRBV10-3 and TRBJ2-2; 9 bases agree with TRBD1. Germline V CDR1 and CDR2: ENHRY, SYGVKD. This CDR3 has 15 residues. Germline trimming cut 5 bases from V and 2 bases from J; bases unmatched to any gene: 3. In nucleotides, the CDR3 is TGTGCCATCAGTAGGACAGGGGTCAACACCGGGGAGCTGTTTTTT. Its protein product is CAISRTGVNTGELFF.

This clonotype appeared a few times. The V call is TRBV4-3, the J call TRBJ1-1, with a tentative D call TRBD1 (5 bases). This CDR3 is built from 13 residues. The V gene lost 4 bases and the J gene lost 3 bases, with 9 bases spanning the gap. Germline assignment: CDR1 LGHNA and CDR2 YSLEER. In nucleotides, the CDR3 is TGCGCCAGCAGCCGGACACTGTACACTGAAGCTTTCTTT. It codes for CASSRTLYTEAFF.

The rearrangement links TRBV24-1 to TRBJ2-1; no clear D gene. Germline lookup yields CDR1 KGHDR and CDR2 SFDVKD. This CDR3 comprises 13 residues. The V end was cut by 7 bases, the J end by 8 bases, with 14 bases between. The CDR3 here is CATRGTFIHEQFF. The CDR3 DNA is TGTGCCACCAGGGGAACCTTCATCCATGAGCAGTTCTTC.

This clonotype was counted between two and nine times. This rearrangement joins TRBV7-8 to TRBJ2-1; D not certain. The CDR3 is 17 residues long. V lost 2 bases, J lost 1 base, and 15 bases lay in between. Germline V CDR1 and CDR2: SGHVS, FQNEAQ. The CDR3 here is CASSLPRLTVSYNEQFF. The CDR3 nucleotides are TGTGCCAGCAGCTTACCCCGATTGACGGTTTCCTACAATGAGCAGTTCTTC.

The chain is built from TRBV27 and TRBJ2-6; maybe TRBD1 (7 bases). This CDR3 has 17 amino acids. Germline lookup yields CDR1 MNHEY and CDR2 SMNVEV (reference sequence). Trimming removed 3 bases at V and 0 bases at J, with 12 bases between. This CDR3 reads CASSFSGGSSGANVLTF. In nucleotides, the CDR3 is TGTGCCAGCAGTTTTTCAGGGGGGAGCTCTGGGGCCAACGTCCTGACTTTC.

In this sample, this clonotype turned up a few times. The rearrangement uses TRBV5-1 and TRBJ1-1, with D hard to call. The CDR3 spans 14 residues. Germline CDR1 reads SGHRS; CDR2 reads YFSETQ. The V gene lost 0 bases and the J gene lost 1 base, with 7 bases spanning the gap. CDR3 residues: CASSLVQKNTEAFF. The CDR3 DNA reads TGCGCCAGCAGCTTGGTACAGAAGAACACTGAAGCTTTCTTT.

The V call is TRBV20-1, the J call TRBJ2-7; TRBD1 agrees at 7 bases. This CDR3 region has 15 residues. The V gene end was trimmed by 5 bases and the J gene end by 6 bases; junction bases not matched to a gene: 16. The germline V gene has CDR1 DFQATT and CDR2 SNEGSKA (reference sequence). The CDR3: CSAVTGTANFREQYF. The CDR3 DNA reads TGCAGTGCTGTTACCGGGACAGCTAATTTCCGCGAGCAGTACTTC.

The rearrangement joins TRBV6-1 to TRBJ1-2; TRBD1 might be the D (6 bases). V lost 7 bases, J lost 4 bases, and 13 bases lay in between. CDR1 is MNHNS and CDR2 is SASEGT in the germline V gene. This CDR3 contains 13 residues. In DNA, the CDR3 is TGTGCCAGCATGGGACAAGCAGCCTATGGCTACACCTTC. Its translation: CASMGQAAYGYTF.

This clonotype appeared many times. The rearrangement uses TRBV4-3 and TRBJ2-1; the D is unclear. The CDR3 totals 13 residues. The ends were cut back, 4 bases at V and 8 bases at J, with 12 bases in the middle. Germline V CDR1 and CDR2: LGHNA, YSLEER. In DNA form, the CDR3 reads TGCGCCAGCAGCCTAGGTAGGGCCTATGAGCAGTTCTTC. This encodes CASSLGRAYEQFF.

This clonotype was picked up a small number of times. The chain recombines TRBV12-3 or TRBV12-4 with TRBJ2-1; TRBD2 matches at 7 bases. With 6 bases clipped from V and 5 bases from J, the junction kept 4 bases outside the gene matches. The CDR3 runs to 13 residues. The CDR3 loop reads CASRIAGNNEQFF. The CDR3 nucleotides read TGTGCCAGCAGAATAGCGGGTAACAATGAGCAGTTCTTC.

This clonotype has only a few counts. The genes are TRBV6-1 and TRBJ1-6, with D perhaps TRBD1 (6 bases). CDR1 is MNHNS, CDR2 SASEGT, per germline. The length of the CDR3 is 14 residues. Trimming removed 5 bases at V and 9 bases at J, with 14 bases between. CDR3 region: CASSPGQLISPLHF. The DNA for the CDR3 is TGTGCCAGCAGTCCGGGACAACTTATTTCACCCCTCCACTTT.

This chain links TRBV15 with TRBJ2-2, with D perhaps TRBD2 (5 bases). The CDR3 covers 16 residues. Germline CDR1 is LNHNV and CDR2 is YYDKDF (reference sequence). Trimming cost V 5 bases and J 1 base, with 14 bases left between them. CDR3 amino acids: CATSPGGIRNTGELFF. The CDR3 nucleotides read TGTGCCACCAGCCCAGGAGGCATTAGGAACACCGGGGAGCTGTTTTTT. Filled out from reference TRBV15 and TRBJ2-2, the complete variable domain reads DAMVIQNPRYQVTQFGKPVTLSCSQTLNHNVMYWYQQKSSQAPKLLFHYYDKDFNNEADTPDNFQSRRPNTSFCFLDIRSPGLGDTAMYLCATSPGGIRNTGELFFGEGSRLTVL.

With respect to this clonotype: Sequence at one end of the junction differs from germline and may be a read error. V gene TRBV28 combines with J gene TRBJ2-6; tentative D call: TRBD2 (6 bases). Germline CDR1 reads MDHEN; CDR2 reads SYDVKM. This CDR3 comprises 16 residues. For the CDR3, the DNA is TGTGCCAGCAGTTTAGTCGGGGGTACTGGGGCCAAGGTCCTGACTTTC. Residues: CASSLVGGTGAKVLTF.

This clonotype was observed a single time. CDR3 nucleotides: TGTGCCAGCAGCCAAGGTGTAGCACCCCTCCACTTT. This gives the protein CASSQGVAPLHF. V and J are TRBV14 and TRBJ1-6, with D hard to call. The CDR3 totals 12 residues. CDR1 is SGHDN and CDR2 is FVKESK in the germline V gene. Trimming took 1 base from V and 11 from J, leaving 6 bases between them.

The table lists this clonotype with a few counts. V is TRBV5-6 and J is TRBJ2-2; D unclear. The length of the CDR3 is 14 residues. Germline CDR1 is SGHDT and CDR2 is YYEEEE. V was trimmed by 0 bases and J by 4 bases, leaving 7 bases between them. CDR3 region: CASSLEPGTGELFF. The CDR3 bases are TGTGCCAGCAGCTTGGAACCGGGCACCGGGGAGCTGTTTTTT.

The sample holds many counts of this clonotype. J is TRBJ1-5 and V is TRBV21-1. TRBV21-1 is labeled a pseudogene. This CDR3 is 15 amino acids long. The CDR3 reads CASSKGTHRDQPQHF. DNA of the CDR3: TGTGCCAGCAGCAAAGGGACTCATCGGGATCAGCCCCAGCATTTT.